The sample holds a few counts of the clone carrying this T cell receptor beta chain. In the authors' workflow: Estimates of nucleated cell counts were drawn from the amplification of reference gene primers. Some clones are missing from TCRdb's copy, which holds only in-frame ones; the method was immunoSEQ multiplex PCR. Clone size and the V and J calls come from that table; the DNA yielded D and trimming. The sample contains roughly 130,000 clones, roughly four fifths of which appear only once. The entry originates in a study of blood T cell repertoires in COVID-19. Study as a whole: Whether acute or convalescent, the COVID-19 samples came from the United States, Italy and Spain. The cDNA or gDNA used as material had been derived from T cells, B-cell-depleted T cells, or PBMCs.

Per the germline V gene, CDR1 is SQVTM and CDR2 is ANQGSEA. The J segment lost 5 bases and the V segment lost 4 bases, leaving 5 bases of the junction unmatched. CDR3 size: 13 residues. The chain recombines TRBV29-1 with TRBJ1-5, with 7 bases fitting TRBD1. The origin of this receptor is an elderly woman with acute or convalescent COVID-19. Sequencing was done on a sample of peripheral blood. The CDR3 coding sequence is TGCAGCGTTGCTAGTGACAGGGATCAGCCCCAGCATTTT. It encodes CSVASDRDQPQHF.